This T cell receptor (beta chain) derives from a study of beta chain features in type 1 diabetes. Broader study findings: Patients with Type 1 diabetes showed moderately but significantly shorter TCRB CDR3s in all four CD4+ subsets.

CD4+ cells of the naive, central memory, regulatory and stem cell-like memory types were sorted via CD45RO/CCR7/CD25/CD127/CD95/CD27. Purity exceeding 95% was reached by all sorted populations. The CDR3 runs 12 residues. Germline V CDR1 and CDR2: MDHEN, SYDVKM. The V end lost 8 bases, the J end lost 3 bases, and 11 bases lay between the germline ends. In the case of this clone: Antigen unknown.

Investigators reverse transcribed all isolated RNA, so they sequenced expressed TCRB transcripts. Generated by immunoSEQ multiplex PCR, the TCRdb table keeps only in-frame clones and is missing some. Among about 240,000 clones listed, less than 35% were seen once. The source is a man between 25 and 39 years old in good health. This chain connects TRBV28 to TRBJ2-7; D perhaps matches TRBD1 (5 bases). Sequencing input: central memory CD4+ T cells from blood. In DNA form, the CDR3 reads TGTGCCAGCGGTTACAGGCTCTACGAGCAGTACTTC. Translated, it gives CASGYRLYEQYF.